Reported below is one T cell receptor beta chain. The CDR3 covers 13 residues. Trimming took off 1 base at V and 7 bases at J, with 11 bases between the two ends. CDR1 SGHRS and CDR2 YFSETQ come from the germline V gene. This specimen comes from a study of blood T cell repertoires in COVID-19. Study context: Some COVID-19 samples were acute and others convalescent; all came from the United States, Italy and Spain. PBMCs, B-cell-depleted T cells, or T cells were the source of the cDNA or gDNA that made up the material.

Original methodology: Cell counts per sample came from amplifying reference gene primers. Profiling relied on immunoSEQ multiplex PCR, and the TCRdb table lists in-frame clones only, not all of them. That table supplies the V and J calls and clone size; D and trimming were determined from the DNA. The data show about 200,000 clones, roughly 89% seen once. Sequencing was carried out using peripheral blood. This chain uses TRBV5-1 with TRBJ1-2; D is unclear. The TCR was taken from a man aged 55 to 69 who had recovered from COVID-19. Here the CDR3 reads CASSLTPPGGYTF. The DNA of the CDR3 is TGCGCCAGCAGCTTGACTCCGCCGGGTGGCTACACCTTC. Complete variable domain (other parts from reference TRBV5-1 and TRBJ1-2): KAGVTQTPRYLIKTRGQQVTLSCSPISGHRSVSWYQQTPGQGLQFLFEYFSETQRNKGNFPGRFSGRQFSNSRSEMNVSTLELGDSALYLCASSLTPPGGYTFGSGTRLTVV.